A single sample is the source of the 18 T cell receptor beta chains below, sequenced in a study of cytomegalovirus exposure and HLA in healthy donors. Primers included in the PCR were 60 Vbeta and 13 Jbeta primers. Clones were sequenced by immunoSEQ multiplex PCR, and TCRdb holds only the in-frame ones, with some missing. The sample lists 200,000 or so clones, 70% to 85% occurring once. Input material: PBMCs. All receptors derive from a boy younger than 10 in good health and CMV-seronegative.

This clone was seen more than once but under ten times. The chain combines TRBV19 with TRBJ1-1; the D is unclear. Germline assignment: CDR1 LNHDA and CDR2 SQIVND (reference sequence). The CDR3 contains 13 residues. V lost 1 base to trimming and J lost 1 base, with 4 bases between them. Here the CDR3 reads CASSIVRNTEAFF. The DNA of the CDR3 is TGTGCCAGTAGTATAGTTAGGAACACTGAAGCTTTCTTT.

The chain recombines TRBV21-1 with TRBJ1-1. TRBV21-1 counts as a pseudogene. The CDR3 contains 14 residues. The CDR3 coding sequence is TGTGCCAGCAGCAAATGGGAGGGTAGGACTGAAGCTTTCTTT. This encodes CASSKWEGRTEAFF.

The chain carries TRBV7-8 and TRBJ1-1; unclear D gene. CDR3 length equals 15 residues. Trimming cost V 5 bases and J 0 bases, with 13 bases left between them. CDR1 and CDR2 (germline): SGHVS, FQNEAQ. CDR3 loop: CASSPRRGMNTEAFF. In nucleotides, the CDR3 is TGTGCCAGCAGCCCTCGCCGGGGTATGAACACTGAAGCTTTCTTT.

The table lists this clone with a few counts. The sample holds other DNA sequences that translate to the same CDR3. The CDR3: CASSLRQGGTEAFF. DNA of the CDR3: TGTGCCAGCAGCTTAAGGCAAGGGGGCACTGAAGCTTTCTTT. This sequence joins TRBV7-2 and TRBJ1-1, with D possibly matching TRBD1 (6 bases). CDR1 and CDR2 (germline): SGHTA, FQGNSA. Trimming left V 2 bases short and J 4 bases short, with 11 bases between. The CDR3 extends over 14 amino acids.

The chain joins TRBV10-1 to TRBJ2-5, with 7 bases lining up with TRBD1. This CDR3 region has 17 residues. The germline gives CDR1 WNHNN, CDR2 SYGVQD (reference sequence). V lost 0 bases, J lost 4 bases, and 11 bases stayed unmatched. In DNA, the CDR3 is TGCGCCAGCAGTGAGTCGAGAGACAGGGTCTCCTCAGAGACCCAGTACTTC. It specifies CASSESRDRVSSETQYF.

The chain has TRBV4-2 and TRBJ1-1; TRBD1 agrees at 8 bases. CDR3 length equals 15 residues. In germline, CDR1 is LGHNA, CDR2 YNFKEQ. J was trimmed by 6 bases and V by 0 bases; bases with no gene match: 6. Here the CDR3 reads CASSQDPYRGAEAFF. The CDR3 region has the DNA TGTGCCAGCAGCCAAGATCCTTACAGGGGGGCTGAAGCTTTCTTT.

This clone was seen more than once but under ten times. The chain employs TRBV11-2 and TRBJ2-5, with 7 bases lining up with TRBD1. The J call may be faulty, since TRBJ2-7 better matches the DNA end. Germline CDR1 and CDR2: SGHAT and FQNNGV. This CDR3 has 16 amino acids. CDR3 nucleotides: TGTGCCAGCAGCTACCCCGGGACAGTCATAGACTACGAGCAGTACTTC. It specifies CASSYPGTVIDYEQYF.

A few counts support this clone. This sequence joins TRBV5-4 and TRBJ1-1, with 7 nucleotides matching TRBD1. Germline CDR1 is SGHNT and CDR2 is YYREEE (reference sequence). The CDR3 is 13 amino acids. Trimming took 4 bases from V and 3 from J; bases not matched to a gene: 3. DNA for the CDR3: TGTGCCAGCAGCCGTGACAGGGACACTGAAGCTTTCTTT. Protein sequence: CASSRDRDTEAFF.

The chain links TRBV5-6 to TRBJ1-4; 7 nucleotides agree with TRBD1. The CDR3 has 15 amino acids. V shed 4 bases and J 8 bases; nucleotides not matched to a gene: 11. Germline loops: CDR1 SGHDT, CDR2 YYEEEE. This CDR3 is CASSPRQGSGEKLFF. The DNA of the CDR3 is TGTGCCAGCAGCCCCAGACAGGGCTCGGGCGAAAAACTGTTTTTT.

The chain has TRBV7-8 and TRBJ2-7; 7 positions agree with TRBD1. V was pared by 5 bases and J by 5 bases, with 9 bases of the junction left unmatched. Germline V CDR1 and CDR2: SGHVS, FQNEAQ. CDR3 length: 14 amino acids. The CDR3 is CASSARTGTDEQYF. The CDR3, as DNA: TGTGCCAGCAGCGCCCGGACAGGTACCGACGAGCAGTACTTC.

J is TRBJ2-2 and V is TRBV10-3; 9 bases are a match to TRBD2. V lost 8 bases and J lost 7; bases outside the gene matches: 5. The CDR3 has 13 amino acids. Germline V gene data show CDR1 as ENHRY and CDR2 as SYGVKD. CDR3 loop: CAIPSGAGGELFF. The DNA for the CDR3 is TGTGCCATCCCTAGCGGGGCTGGCGGGGAGCTGTTTTTT.

V gene TRBV5-1 combines with J gene TRBJ1-2; a weak D match, TRBD1 (5 bases). Germline CDR1 is SGHRS and CDR2 is YFSETQ. The CDR3 has 15 amino acids. Deletions cut 0 bases from V and 4 bases from J, with 13 bases between. CDR3 nucleotide sequence: TGCGCCAGCAGCTTGGCCGTTCAGGGAATCTATGGCTACACCTTC. This codes for CASSLAVQGIYGYTF.

This clone appeared a single time. This sequence joins TRBV5-1 and TRBJ1-1, with 7 bases lining up with TRBD1. Losses at the gene ends were 0 bases for V and 3 bases for J; bases not matched to a gene: 5. The CDR3 runs to 15 residues. Germline V lookup: CDR1 SGHRS, CDR2 YFSETQ. In DNA form, the CDR3 reads TGCGCCAGCAGCTTGGTTCACAGGGGCTACACTGAAGCTTTCTTT. Its translation: CASSLVHRGYTEAFF. Drawing the rest from reference TRBV5-1 and TRBJ1-1, the complete variable domain is KAGVTQTPRYLIKTRGQQVTLSCSPISGHRSVSWYQQTPGQGLQFLFEYFSETQRNKGNFPGRFSGRQFSNSRSEMNVSTLELGDSALYLCASSLVHRGYTEAFFGQGTRLTVV.

The chain combines TRBV7-9 with TRBJ2-3; 11 bases match TRBD2. The CDR3 sequence is 14 residues long. Germline V gene lookup returns CDR1 SEHNR and CDR2 FQNEAQ (reference sequence). The V and J ends lost 1 base and 11 bases, in that order; junction bases with no gene match: 5. The CDR3 DNA reads as TGTGCCAGCAGCTTAGATAGCGGGGGGGTTTTGCAGTATTTT. Translating it yields CASSLDSGGVLQYF.

There are a few counts of this clone. This sequence joins TRBV7-9 and TRBJ2-5; weak D call: TRBD2 (5 bases). V was clipped by 8 bases and J by 2 bases, with 9 bases between them. The CDR3 totals 12 residues. Germline CDR1 is SEHNR and CDR2 is FQNEAQ (reference sequence). The CDR3 loop is CASQGRQETQYF. In nucleotides, the CDR3 is TGTGCCAGCCAAGGGAGACAAGAGACCCAGTACTTC.

The genes are TRBV4-3 and TRBJ2-3, with a tentative D call TRBD2 (7 bases). Trimming pared 8 bases from V and 6 bases from J, leaving 21 bases between. CDR1 is LGHNA, CDR2 YSLEER, per germline. The CDR3 runs 15 residues. CDR3 loop: CASSSQVGRGDTQYF. CDR3 coding DNA: TGCGCCAGCTCAAGCCAAGTGGGGAGGGGGGATACGCAGTATTTT.

The chain is built from TRBV4-3 and TRBJ2-5, with 11 bases identical to TRBD1. Germline CDR1 LGHNA, CDR2 YSLEER. The CDR3 contains 17 residues. V lost 2 bases, J lost 3 bases, and 8 bases stayed unmatched. The DNA of the CDR3 is TGCGCCAGCAGCCAATCACCGGGACAGGGGGTTAAAGAGACCCAGTACTTC. It translates to CASSQSPGQGVKETQYF.

The chain couples TRBV7-2 to TRBJ2-3; the D gene is possibly TRBD1 (6 bases). This CDR3 spans 14 amino acids. Between the trimmed V and J ends, which lost 6 bases and 4 bases, there was a span of 14 bases. The germline CDR1 and CDR2 sequences are SGHTA and FQGNSA. CDR3 bases: TGTGCCAGCAGTCTGGGCGCAGGGGCAGATACGCAGTATTTT. Amino acid sequence: CASSLGAGADTQYF.